These 14 T cell receptor beta chains originate from one sample sequenced in a study of blood T cells in healthy people across ages. Sample-barcoded 5' priming and a J-beta primer mix drove a second PCR of about 6 to 11 cycles. TCRdb fed the 5' RACE reads into MiXCR, producing one record per CDR3 protein. Here the sample spans approximately 1,000,000 distinct CDR3 sequences, over 35% being singletons. The sample consisted of blood. The receptors come from a woman aged 55-69 years in good health.

The V gene is TRBV9, the J gene TRBJ2-2; TRBD2 matches at 14 bases. V was pared by 2 bases and J by 1 base, with 1 base of the junction left unmatched. The CDR3 is 17 amino acids. From germline, CDR1 is SGDLS and CDR2 YYNGEE. CDR3 DNA sequence: TGTGCCAGCAGCGTGGGGACTAGCGGGAGGAACACCGGGGAGCTGTTTTTT. Its translation: CASSVGTSGRNTGELFF.

The chain recombines TRBV10-3 with TRBJ2-5; the match to TRBD2 covers 15 bases. V lost 4 bases and J lost 11; bases outside the gene matches: 11. This CDR3 region has 16 residues. CDR1 is ENHRY, CDR2 SYGVKD, per germline. CDR3 nucleotides: TGTGCCATCAGTGGAGGACTAGCGGGAGGGGACAATGAGCAGTACTTC. Protein product: CAISGGLAGGDNEQYF.

The V call is TRBV2, the J call TRBJ2-7; D gene uncertain. The CDR3 has 12 residues. Germline V CDR1 and CDR2: SNHLY, FYNNEI. Trimming removed 0 bases at V and 6 bases at J, with 6 bases between. This CDR3 is CASSEASGEQYF. In DNA, the CDR3 is TGTGCCAGCAGTGAAGCCAGTGGCGAGCAGTACTTC. The entire variable domain, with the rest obtained from reference TRBV2 and TRBJ2-7, is as follows: EPEVTQTPSHQVTQMGQEVILRCVPISNHLYFYWYRQILGQKVEFLVSFYNNEISEKSEIFDDQFSVERPDGSNFTLKIRSTKLEDSAMYFCASSEASGEQYFGPGTRLTVT.

V usage is TRBV15 and J usage is TRBJ2-6; no clear D gene. The CDR3 length is 15 residues. V shed 1 base and J shed 0 bases, with 4 bases lying between them. Per the germline V gene, CDR1 is LNHNV and CDR2 is YYDKDF (reference sequence). The CDR3 reads CATSRGLSGANVLTF. As DNA, the CDR3 is TGTGCCACCAGCAGAGGCCTCTCTGGGGCCAACGTCCTGACTTTC. The entire variable domain, with the rest obtained from reference TRBV15 and TRBJ2-6, is as follows: DAMVIQNPRYQVTQFGKPVTLSCSQTLNHNVMYWYQQKSSQAPKLLFHYYDKDFNNEADTPDNFQSRRPNTSFCFLDIRSPGLGDTAMYLCATSRGLSGANVLTFGAGSRLTVL.

The rearrangement uses TRBV9 and TRBJ2-7; D is unresolved. The germline V gene encodes CDR1 SGDLS and CDR2 YYNGEE. The CDR3 sequence is 13 residues long. The germline V and J ends were trimmed by 3 bases and 2 bases, with 9 bases remaining between them. The CDR3 here is CASSGEPTYEQYF. CDR3 nucleotide sequence: TGTGCCAGCAGCGGGGAACCTACCTACGAGCAGTACTTC.

This clonotype occurred a few times. V gene TRBV12-3 or TRBV12-4 combines with J gene TRBJ1-1, with TRBD1 matching 7 bases. V dropped 8 bases and J dropped 5; count of bases not matched to a gene: 2. The CDR3 length is 11 residues. CDR3 DNA sequence: TGTGCCAGCCTCAGGGGGACTGAAGCTTTCTTT. Its translation: CASLRGTEAFF.

The chain employs TRBV7-9 and TRBJ2-5; weak D call: TRBD2 (6 bases). The germline V gene encodes CDR1 SEHNR and CDR2 FQNEAQ (reference sequence). The CDR3 length is 15 residues. V shed 2 bases and J shed 5 bases, with 15 bases lying between them. This chain's CDR3 is CASSLKSGSGETQYF. CDR3 in DNA: TGTGCCAGCAGCTTAAAGTCCGGGAGCGGCGAGACCCAGTACTTC.

This clonotype was picked up a small number of times. The chain combines TRBV10-3 with TRBJ1-5, with D hard to call. Germline CDR1 reads ENHRY; CDR2 reads SYGVKD. There are 15 residues in the CDR3. Deletions cut 3 bases from V and 0 bases from J, with 9 bases between. CDR3 protein: CAISDGDSSNQPQHF. In DNA, the CDR3 is TGTGCCATCAGTGATGGTGATTCTAGCAATCAGCCCCAGCATTTT.

The rearrangement uses TRBV20-1 and TRBJ2-1, with TRBD2 matching 8 bases. The CDR3 sequence is 12 residues long. The V segment lost 3 bases and the J segment 8 bases; nucleotides outside the gene matches: 3. The germline gives CDR1 DFQATT, CDR2 SNEGSKA (reference sequence). CDR3 nucleotides: TGCAGTGCTAGCGGGAGGGATGATGAGCAGTTCTTC. This sequence encodes CSASGRDDEQFF.

This clonotype was seen a handful of times. At one of its ends the junction is not consistent with the germline gene, which may arise from a read error. The chain couples TRBV29-1 to TRBJ2-7, with TRBD1 as a possible D gene (6 bases). Looked up from germline, CDR1 is SQVTM and CDR2 is ANQGSEA. The CDR3 is made up of 13 amino acids. The CDR3 coding sequence is TGCAGCGTTGCGGGACAAGGGTCCTATGAGCAGTACTTC. Its protein is CSVAGQGSYEQYF.

This rearrangement joins TRBV7-2 to TRBJ2-7, with 10 bases that match TRBD2. CDR1 is SGHTA and CDR2 is FQGNSA in the germline V gene. The CDR3 spans 15 residues. V dropped 5 bases and J dropped 2; count of bases not matched to a gene: 6. The CDR3 region is CASSTSGRAPYEQYF. The CDR3 DNA reads as TGTGCCAGCAGCACGAGCGGGAGGGCCCCCTACGAGCAGTACTTC. The full variable domain, in which reference TRBV7-2 and TRBJ2-7 provide the parts outside the CDR3, is GAGVSQSPSNKVTEKGKDVELRCDPISGHTALYWYRQSLGQGLEFLIYFQGNSAPDKSGLPSDRFSAERTGGSVSTLTIQRTQQEDSAVYLCASSTSGRAPYEQYFGPGTRLTVT.

This clonotype was counted many times. The genes are TRBV7-8 and TRBJ2-2; unclear D gene. Germline CDR1 is SGHVS and CDR2 is FQNEAQ. Trimming shortened V by 5 bases and J by 3 bases, and 7 bases separated the two germline ends. The CDR3 spans 13 residues. CDR3 residues: CASSAGYTGELFF. The CDR3 DNA reads TGTGCCAGCAGCGCTGGTTACACCGGGGAGCTGTTTTTT.

The genes are TRBV4-2 and TRBJ2-5, with 9 positions matching TRBD2. The ends lost 0 bases at V and 11 bases at J; junction bases unmatched: 13. The CDR3 loop spans 16 amino acids. The germline V gene has CDR1 LGHNA and CDR2 YNFKEQ. CDR3: CASSQDISGGYNEQYF. The CDR3 DNA follows: TGTGCCAGCAGCCAAGATATTAGCGGGGGATACAATGAGCAGTACTTC.

This chain links TRBV7-7 with TRBJ2-1; 8 bases match TRBD2. Germline CDR1 is SSHAT and CDR2 is FNYEAQ (reference sequence). The CDR3 has 15 residues. J lost 4 bases, V lost 0 bases, and 2 bases had no gene match. The DNA of the CDR3 is TGTGCCAGCAGCTTAGCTAGCGGGATATACAATGAGCAGTTCTTC. It yields the protein CASSLASGIYNEQFF. The variable domain in full, completed from reference TRBV7-7 and TRBJ2-1, reads GAGVSQSPRYKVTKRGQDVTLRCDPISSHATLYWYQQALGQGPEFLTYFNYEAQPDKSGLPSDRFSAERPEGSISTLTIQRTEQRDSAMYRCASSLASGIYNEQFFGPGTRLTVL.